This T cell receptor (beta chain) appears in the sequencing data of a study of T-cell reconstitution after alpha-beta-depleted transplantation in children (dated by TCRdb to the mid-2010s). Turning to the overall study: T-cell immune reconstitution after TCRalphabeta/CD19-depleted allogeneic hematopoietic cell transplantation in children was quantitatively tracked in the study by means of TCR repertoire profiling.

Study-level results and caveats: Apparently early alphabetaT-cell count recovery about two months after transplant reportedly relied on only several hundred rapidly expanded clones derived from non-depleted graft cells. In some patients, the high TCRbeta diversity seen at day 60 was put down to recipient T cells and intrathymic progenitors that had survived conditioning. Over subsequent months, a decline in hyperexpanded clone frequencies was noted, and after one year, T-cell counts and TCRbeta diversity were mostly ascribed to newly produced T cells.

Libraries were made using PCR. These reads were obtained on an Illumina HiSeq 2500. TCR libraries were prepared with molecular barcoding, using unique molecular identifiers to normalize TCRbeta repertoire quantification. The raw public reads went through TCRdb reprocessing: fastp at Q25, MiXCR clone calling, in-frame beta chains kept. CDR3 protein sequences are deduplicated, and each keeps its most common genes and DNA. The sample contains 610,000 or so distinct CDR3 sequences, 27% of them found a single time. The biggest ten clones account for around a third of the sample. In light of the paper, this sample's treatment or condition label describes: allogeneic hematopoietic cell transplantation with graft depleted of TCRalphabeta T cells and CD19 B cells. The transplant recipients were children given TCRalphabeta/CD19-depleted allogeneic hematopoietic cell grafts. Including the terminal cysteine and phenylalanine, the CDR3 comprises 13 residues. Solely the CDR3 DNA is kept, with 39 bases framed from the first base. The germline V gene encodes CDR1 SEHNR and CDR2 FQNEAQ (reference sequence). Trimming accounts for 5 bases at V and 9 bases at J, while the number of junction bases matched to no gene is 6.

About this clonotype: Its specific antigen is unknown. There are no base qualities to consult, and no much larger clone falls within one base.

The rearrangement combines TRBV7-9 with TRBJ2-1; 8 bases in the junction line up with TRBD2. The receptor's source is a boy less than two years old with Wiskott-Aldrich syndrome, due to receive a stem cell transplant. The input for sequencing was PBMCs, taken before TCRalphabeta/CD19-depleted stem cell transplant. DNA sequence: TGTGCCAGCAGCCAGCGGGAGAGGACTGAGCAGTTCTTC. Its translation reads: CASSQRERTEQFF.